This passage covers 14 T cell receptor beta chains from one sample sequenced in a study of cytomegalovirus exposure and HLA in healthy donors. Researchers ran the PCR with 60 Vbeta and 13 Jbeta primers. Method: immunoSEQ multiplex PCR; TCRdb's copy keeps in-frame clones and lacks some. In the table there are around 230,000 clones, about 88% of which are singletons. The sequenced material came from PBMCs. The receptors here all came from a girl aged 2 to 9 in good health and CMV-seronegative.

J is TRBJ2-3 and V is TRBV5-4, with D perhaps matching TRBD2 (5 bases). V was pared by 3 bases and J by 2 bases, with 19 bases between. The CDR3 has 17 residues. Germline V gene lookup returns CDR1 SGHNT and CDR2 YYREEE (reference sequence). CDR3 in amino acids: CASSSNFVAEDTDTQYF. The DNA of the CDR3 is TGTGCCAGCAGCTCCAATTTTGTCGCGGAGGACACAGATACGCAGTATTTT.

This rearrangement joins TRBV6-5 to TRBJ2-1; D may be TRBD2 (6 bases). The CDR3 runs to 14 residues. CDR1 is MNHEY and CDR2 is SVGAGI in the germline V gene. The germline V and J ends were trimmed by 4 bases and 5 bases, with 12 bases remaining between them. CDR3 sequence reads: CASSSTRANNEQFF. CDR3 coding DNA: TGTGCCAGCAGTTCGACTAGGGCGAACAATGAGCAGTTCTTC.

This sequence joins TRBV27 and TRBJ1-4; D call uncertain. The CDR3 is 14 residues long. Germline V lookup: CDR1 MNHEY, CDR2 SMNVEV (reference sequence). The V end lost 5 bases, the J end lost 5 bases, and 12 bases lay between the germline ends. This CDR3 is CASSTGLRNEKLFF. In nucleotides, the CDR3 is TGTGCCAGCAGTACGGGGTTGAGAAATGAAAAACTGTTTTTT. Filled out from reference TRBV27 and TRBJ1-4, the complete variable domain reads EAQVTQNPRYLITVTGKKLTVTCSQNMNHEYMSWYRQDPGLGLRQIYYSMNVEVTDKGDVPEGYKVSRKEKRNFPLILESPSPNQTSLYFCASSTGLRNEKLFFGSGTQLSVL.

This clone was recorded once. V gene TRBV19 combines with J gene TRBJ1-5, with TRBD1 matching 7 bases. Germline V gene lookup returns CDR1 LNHDA and CDR2 SQIVND (reference sequence). With 5 bases clipped from V and 5 bases from J, the junction kept 3 bases outside the gene matches. This CDR3 is 13 amino acids long. Written as DNA, the CDR3 is TGTGCCAGTAGTTCAGGGGGGCATCAGCCCCAGCATTTT. This sequence encodes CASSSGGHQPQHF.

The gene calls are TRBV6-4 and TRBJ1-6, with TRBD1 as a possible D gene (6 bases). Trimming removed 2 bases from V and 6 bases from J, with 17 bases in between. The CDR3 is 17 amino acids. Germline lookup yields CDR1 MRHNA and CDR2 SNTAGT. CDR3 loop: CASSDPNRVRVNSPLHF. In nucleotides, the CDR3 is TGTGCCAGCAGTGACCCCAACAGGGTCAGGGTTAATTCACCCCTCCACTTT.

The chain carries TRBV2 and TRBJ2-7; the D gene is possibly TRBD2 (7 bases). This CDR3 contains 15 residues. V was trimmed by 2 bases and J by 3 bases, leaving 14 bases between them. CDR1 and CDR2 (germline): SNHLY, FYNNEI. This CDR3 is CASSERAGASYEQYF. In DNA, the CDR3 is TGTGCCAGCAGTGAAAGGGCGGGGGCGAGCTACGAGCAGTACTTC.

The V and J genes are TRBV19 and TRBJ2-1, with 8 bases fitting TRBD2. The CDR3 extends over 14 amino acids. Germline V gene data show CDR1 as LNHDA and CDR2 as SQIVND (reference sequence). V gave up 4 bases and J gave up 5 bases; unmatched junction bases: 4. DNA of the CDR3: TGTGCCAGTAGTAAGGCAGCGGGGGACAATGAGCAGTTCTTC. This codes for CASSKAAGDNEQFF.

The V gene is TRBV4-1, the J gene TRBJ2-2; 12 positions match TRBD2. The CDR3 consists of 18 residues. The germline V gene encodes CDR1 MGHRA and CDR2 YSYEKL. V trimming: 5 bases; J trimming: 7 bases; junction bases outside the gene matches: 14. The CDR3 region is CASSSTRLAGVLGGELFF. The CDR3, as DNA: TGCGCCAGCAGCTCCACTCGACTAGCGGGGGTTCTTGGCGGGGAGCTGTTTTTT.

This chain uses TRBV10-3 with TRBJ2-7; TRBD1 aligns across 8 bases. J lost 5 bases, V lost 3 bases, and 6 bases had no gene match. Germline lookup yields CDR1 ENHRY and CDR2 SYGVKD. The CDR3 contains 14 residues. CDR3 nucleotide sequence: TGTGCCATCAGTGAACAGGACAGGGTCCACGAGCAGTACTTC. It specifies CAISEQDRVHEQYF.

This chain joins TRBV30 and TRBJ1-2; 7 bases align to TRBD1. V lost 5 bases and J lost 4; bases outside the gene matches: 7. CDR3 length equals 13 residues. The germline V gene encodes CDR1 GTSNPN and CDR2 SVGIG (reference sequence). In DNA form, the CDR3 reads TGTGCCTGGTCCCCCAGGGGGAGCTATGGCTACACCTTC. As protein: CAWSPRGSYGYTF.

The chain recombines TRBV5-1 with TRBJ1-1; unclear D gene. The CDR3 length is 13 residues. The V and J ends lost 4 bases and 2 bases respectively, with 9 bases between them. Germline V gene data show CDR1 as SGHRS and CDR2 as YFSETQ. DNA of the CDR3: TGCGCCAGCAGCCGCGGAGGAAACACTGAAGCTTTCTTT. This codes for CASSRGGNTEAFF.

The chain recombines TRBV15 with TRBJ2-7; TRBD1 matches 8 bases. J lost 5 bases, V lost 0 bases, and 6 bases had no gene match. The CDR3 spans 15 residues. Germline V gene lookup returns CDR1 LNHNV and CDR2 YYDKDF (reference sequence). The CDR3 loop is CATSRDLAGGHEQYF. The CDR3 coding sequence is TGTGCCACCAGCAGAGATCTGGCAGGGGGCCACGAGCAGTACTTC.

This rearrangement joins TRBV5-6 to TRBJ2-1, with D possibly TRBD2 on 6 matching bases. Per the germline V gene, CDR1 is SGHDT and CDR2 is YYEEEE. The CDR3 length is 15 residues. V was cut by 4 bases and J by 5 bases, with 16 bases left in between. DNA for the CDR3: TGTGCCAGCAGCGCGGGACCATTCCCCGACAATGAGCAGTTCTTC. Translated, it gives CASSAGPFPDNEQFF. The full variable domain, with the rest looked up from reference TRBV5-6 and TRBJ2-1, is DAGVTQSPTHLIKTRGQQVTLRCSPKSGHDTVSWYQQALGQGPQFIFQYYEEEERQRGNFPDRFSGHQFPNYSSELNVNALLLGDSALYLCASSAGPFPDNEQFFGPGTRLTVL.

The rearrangement uses TRBV18 and TRBJ2-2; 10 bases are shared with TRBD1. V was pared by 1 base and J by 1 base, with 9 bases of the junction left unmatched. CDR3 size: 19 residues. CDR1 and CDR2 from the germline V gene are KGHSH and LQKENI. The CDR3 bases are TGTGCCAGCTCACCACTGGGACAGGGGAGCCCATGGAACACCGGGGAGCTGTTTTTT. It codes for CASSPLGQGSPWNTGELFF.